The rows below give T cell receptor beta chains drawn from one sample of a study of blood T cell repertoires in COVID-19. The method was immunoSEQ multiplex PCR; TCRdb's version includes in-frame clones alone and lacks a portion of them. Of 400,000 to 500,000 clones listed, about nine tenths are singletons. The sequenced sample was peripheral blood. These receptors all stem from a woman younger than 45 with active or convalescent COVID-19. Both conserved end residues are part of each CDR3. D genes are given only for firm matches. Size is stated for part of the rows, as once, few or many counts, or as a class when the clone is expanded.

d_gene: TRBD2
v_gene: TRBV7-2
abundance: once
len: 15
j_gene: TRBJ2-4
CDR3aa: CASSLGASGRNIQYF
CDR3nt: TGTGCCAGCAGCTTAGGGGCTAGCGGGAGGAACATTCAGTACTTC

d_gene: TRBD1
v_gene: TRBV19
abundance: -
len: 13
j_gene: TRBJ1-6
CDR3aa: CASRQGGNSPLHF
CDR3nt: TGTGCCAGCCGACAGGGAGGTAATTCACCCCTCCACTTT

d_gene: -
v_gene: TRBV27
abundance: once
len: 14
j_gene: TRBJ2-2
CDR3aa: CASSPSGSTGELFF
CDR3nt: TGTGCCAGCAGTCCCAGCGGATCCACCGGGGAGCTGTTTTTT

d_gene: -
v_gene: TRBV6-4
abundance: -
len: 18
j_gene: TRBJ2-3
CDR3aa: CASSVTSKLGLPVGTQYF
CDR3nt: TGTGCCAGCAGCGTAACGTCCAAGCTGGGCCTCCCTGTAGGTACGCAGTATTTT

d_gene: -
v_gene: TRBV7-9
abundance: once
len: 13
j_gene: TRBJ2-7
CDR3aa: CASSLASNGEQYF
CDR3nt: TGTGCCAGCAGCTTAGCTTCTAACGGCGAGCAGTACTTC

d_gene: TRBD2
v_gene: TRBV7-6
abundance: -
len: 19
j_gene: TRBJ2-5
CDR3aa: CASSSPAGLAGNEPWTQYF
CDR3nt: TGTGCCAGCAGCTCCCCAGCCGGACTAGCGGGGAACGAACCTTGGACCCAGTACTTC

d_gene: TRBD1
v_gene: TRBV7-9
abundance: once
len: 16
j_gene: TRBJ1-5
CDR3aa: CASSLGATGGNQPQHF
CDR3nt: TGTGCCAGCAGCTTAGGAGCGACAGGGGGCAATCAGCCCCAGCATTTT

d_gene: -
v_gene: TRBV4-1
abundance: -
len: 14
j_gene: TRBJ1-2
CDR3aa: CASSQIGQRYGYTF
CDR3nt: TGCGCCAGCAGCCAAATTGGACAGCGCTATGGCTACACCTTC

d_gene: -
v_gene: TRBV5-4
abundance: -
len: 13
j_gene: TRBJ1-2
CDR3aa: CASSLVGAYGYTF
CDR3nt: TGTGCCAGCAGCTTGGTGGGGGCTTATGGCTACACCTTC

d_gene: -
v_gene: TRBV6-5
abundance: -
len: 15
j_gene: TRBJ2-6
CDR3aa: CASRPGYAGANVLTF
CDR3nt: TGTGCCAGCAGGCCAGGGTACGCTGGGGCCAACGTCCTGACTTTC

d_gene: TRBD1
v_gene: TRBV14
abundance: once
len: 15
j_gene: TRBJ1-2
CDR3aa: CASSQTTGGGYGYTF
CDR3nt: TGTGCCAGCAGCCAAACGACAGGGGGCGGCTATGGCTACACCTTC

d_gene: -
v_gene: TRBV25-1
abundance: -
len: 15
j_gene: TRBJ1-2
CDR3aa: CASSDPGMGGYGYTF
CDR3nt: TGTGCCAGCAGTGATCCCGGGATGGGAGGCTATGGCTACACCTTC

d_gene: -
v_gene: TRBV10-1
abundance: -
len: 15
j_gene: TRBJ1-1
CDR3aa: CASSDPRGGYTEAFF
CDR3nt: TGCGCCAGCAGTGACCCACGGGGGGGCTACACTGAAGCTTTCTTT

d_gene: -
v_gene: TRBV19
abundance: -
len: 11
j_gene: TRBJ1-1
CDR3aa: CASSADTEAFF
CDR3nt: TGTGCCAGTTCCGCGGACACTGAAGCTTTCTTT

d_gene: -
v_gene: TRBV19
abundance: -
len: 13
j_gene: TRBJ1-1
CDR3aa: CASAPWGQGEAFF
CDR3nt: TGTGCCAGCGCCCCTTGGGGTCAGGGGGAAGCTTTCTTT

d_gene: TRBD2
v_gene: TRBV15
abundance: few
len: 15
j_gene: TRBJ2-3
CDR3aa: CATSRERGVTDTQYF
CDR3nt: TGTGCCACCAGCAGGGAGCGGGGGGTCACAGATACGCAGTATTTT

d_gene: TRBD2
v_gene: TRBV5-1
abundance: -
len: 17
j_gene: TRBJ2-1
CDR3aa: CASSPTPLAGEGNEQFF
CDR3nt: TGCGCCAGCAGCCCGACCCCACTAGCGGGAGAGGGGAATGAGCAGTTCTTC

d_gene: TRBD2
v_gene: TRBV2
abundance: -
len: 15
j_gene: TRBJ2-3
CDR3aa: CASSEERGAGDTQYF
CDR3nt: TGTGCCAGCAGTGAAGAGCGGGGGGCAGGGGATACGCAGTATTTT

d_gene: TRBD1
v_gene: TRBV5-6
abundance: once
len: 14
j_gene: TRBJ2-5
CDR3aa: CASSHRDSKRTQYF
CDR3nt: TGTGCCAGCAGCCATAGGGACAGTAAGAGGACCCAGTACTTC

d_gene: TRBD2
v_gene: TRBV5-4
abundance: -
len: 16
j_gene: TRBJ2-3
CDR3aa: CASSLRAGGKTDTQYF
CDR3nt: TGTGCCAGCAGCTTGCGTGCGGGAGGGAAGACAGATACGCAGTATTTT

d_gene: -
v_gene: TRBV5-1
abundance: -
len: 12
j_gene: TRBJ1-2
CDR3aa: CASSGELFGYTF
CDR3nt: TGCGCCAGCAGCGGGGAGTTGTTTGGCTACACCTTC

d_gene: TRBD1
v_gene: TRBV19
abundance: -
len: 15
j_gene: TRBJ1-4
CDR3aa: CASSTEQGMDEKLFF
CDR3nt: TGTGCCAGTAGTACCGAACAGGGGATGGATGAAAAACTGTTTTTT

d_gene: TRBD1
v_gene: TRBV7-9
abundance: -
len: 16
j_gene: TRBJ2-1
CDR3aa: CASSLAGTGWPNEQFF
CDR3nt: TGTGCCAGCAGCTTAGCAGGGACAGGGTGGCCCAATGAGCAGTTCTTC

d_gene: -
v_gene: TRBV6-1
abundance: -
len: 15
j_gene: TRBJ1-2
CDR3aa: CASSEARRSFYGYTF
CDR3nt: TGTGCCAGCAGTGAAGCGCGGAGGAGTTTCTATGGCTACACCTTC